Listed below are T cell receptor delta chains from one sample, sequenced in a study of gamma-delta T cells after stem cell transplantation. TCRdb fed the RT-PCR reads into CATT to redo clone calling. This repertoire shows 10,000 to 12,000 delta-chain clones, approximately 38% found once; its top ten account for around 2.8%. The sequenced sample was gamma-delta T cells. The source is a human donor. It is not recorded whose cells these are; they may come from a transplant donor. Each CDR3 is given with its conserved first and last residue. Fields, in order: J gene, D gene, clone size, V gene, CDR3 protein, CDR3 DNA. The D gene is left open where the match is weak. Clone size is stated in some rows and not others, as once, few, many or a class when expanded.

TRDJ1 | . | . | TRDV1 | CALGEPWGTGGSLIYTDKLIF | TGTGCTCTTGGGGAACCATGGGGTACTGGTGGATCCCTCATCTACACCGATAAACTCATCTTT
TRDJ1 | TRDD3 | . | TRDV1 | CAIGGTCGSWGYYTDQLIF | TGTGCTATTGGGGGCACCTGCGGAAGCTGGGGATACTACACCGATCAACTCATCTTT
TRDJ1 | . | few | TRDV1 | CALGELKIQRLWGPYTDKLIF | TGTGCTCTTGGGGAACTTAAGATCCAACGCCTTTGGGGACCGTACACCGATAAACTCATCTTT
TRDJ2 | TRDD3 | few | TRDV1 | CALGCRSSELLPLGDTRSTAQLFF | TGTGCTCTTGGGTGTCGTTCTTCCGAACTACTACCACTGGGGGATACGCGATCGACAGCACAACTCTTCTTT
TRDJ1 | . | . | TRDV2 | CAWKIGLPTLEGYWGIMRPYTDKLIF | TGTGCCTGGAAGATCGGCCTTCCTACGTTGGAGGGATACTGGGGGATCATGCGTCCATACACCGATAAACTCATCTTT
TRDJ2 | . | . | TRDV3 | CAFSVDAAHLFF | TGTGCCTTTAGTGTCGATGCAGCACACCTCTTCTTT
TRDJ1 | TRDD3 | medium-sized | TRDV2 | CACDTAGGTGGYADKLIF | TGTGCCTGTGACACCGCTGGAGGTACTGGGGGATACGCCGATAAACTCATCTTT
TRDJ3 | TRDD3 | few | TRDV2 | CACDNWGIRWDTRQMFF | TGTGCCTGTGACAACTGGGGGATACGCTGGGACACCCGACAGATGTTTTTC
TRDJ1 | TRDD3 | . | TRDV2 | CAWEPVLGDTDKLIF | TGTGCCTGGGAACCAGTACTGGGGGACACCGATAAACTCATCTTT
TRDJ1 | . | once | TRDV3 | CACKGGYACADKLIF | .
TRDJ2 | TRDD3 | few | TRDV3 | CASRGDTGAQLFF | TGTGCCTCTAGGGGGGATACGGGGGCACAACTCTTCTTT
TRDJ1 | TRDD3 | . | TRDV2 | CACDTRTGGFLYTDKLIF | TGTGCCTGTGACACTCGTACTGGGGGATTCCTGTACACCGATAAACTCATCTTT
TRDJ3 | . | . | TRDV2 | CACDTDRGTLSSWDTRQMFF | TGTGCCTGTGACACCGATAGGGGCACTTTGAGCTCCTGGGACACCCGACAGATGTTTTTC
TRDJ1 | TRDD3 | few | TRDV3 | CAFTRGLTGVYTDKLIF | TGTGCCTTTACGCGGGGCCTTACTGGGGTGTACACCGATAAACTCATCTTT
TRDJ1 | TRDD3 | . | TRDV2 | CACVSSCRMGIRSDKLIF | TGTGCCTGTGTAAGCAGTTGTAGGATGGGGATACGAAGCGATAAACTCATCTTT
TRDJ1 | . | . | TRDV2 | CACDTWGWNTDKLIF | TGTGCCTGTGACACCTGGGGTTGGAACACCGATAAACTCATCTTT
TRDJ1 | TRDD3 | . | TRDV3 | CAATFSSFLRGDTKGHRTDKLIF | TGTGCCGCTACATTCTCCAGTTTCTTACGGGGGGATACAAAAGGGCACCGCACCGATAAACTCATCTTT
TRDJ1 | . | . | TRDV1 | CALGELPFRTLYWGHSTTDKLIF | TGTGCTCTTGGGGAACTTCCCTTCCGCACCCTGTACTGGGGTCATTCCACCACCGATAAACTCATCTTT
TRDJ3 | TRDD3 | few | TRDV2 | CACDTWGIGDSLDTRQMFF | TGTGCCTGTGACACCTGGGGGATCGGAGACTCCTTGGACACCCGACAGATGTTTTTC